This T cell receptor (beta chain) was sequenced for a study of cytomegalovirus exposure and HLA in healthy donors. The CDR3 length is 13 residues. Germline V gene data show CDR1 as SGHRS and CDR2 as YFSETQ. V lost 6 bases to trimming and J lost 1 base; unmatched junction nucleotides: 3. As for this clone: Its antigen remains unidentified.

The donors were in the roughly 130-subject validation cohort; that cohort was separate from the roughly 700-subject first cohort. Study results and limitations: A classifier reportedly called cytomegalovirus status with high sensitivity and specificity. Despite most TCR sequences being rare, some public TCRs occurred in many donors. Under in vitro conditions, a few CMV-associated chains were confirmed as specific for CMV antigens.

The protocol was immunoSEQ multiplex PCR, while the TCRdb copy is restricted to in-frame clones and leaves out a portion. Here the sample spans some 80,000 clones, 90% to 96% being singletons. The chain has TRBV5-1 and TRBJ1-1; 7 bases map to TRBD1. Sequencing was carried out using PBMCs. The sequence was collected from a young man in good health and CMV-seropositive. The CDR3 DNA sequence: TGCGCCAGCACTCCAGGGGGGAACACTGAAGCTTTCTTT. This encodes CASTPGGNTEAFF. The full variable domain, with the rest looked up from reference TRBV5-1 and TRBJ1-1, is KAGVTQTPRYLIKTRGQQVTLSCSPISGHRSVSWYQQTPGQGLQFLFEYFSETQRNKGNFPGRFSGRQFSNSRSEMNVSTLELGDSALYLCASTPGGNTEAFFGQGTRLTVV.